The next 19 T cell receptor beta chains were all read from a single sample in a study of blood T cell repertoires in COVID-19. Sequenced by immunoSEQ multiplex PCR; TCRdb stores in-frame clones only, minus some. Here the sample spans about 72,000 clones, about 89% being singletons. The sample taken for sequencing was peripheral blood. The receptors derive from a woman aged 55 to 70 with acute or convalescent COVID-19.

This clone appeared a few times. The rearrangement uses TRBV6-4 and TRBJ2-1, with D maybe TRBD2 (6 bases). Trimming shortened V by 1 base and J by 3 bases, and 10 bases separated the two germline ends. Germline assignment: CDR1 MRHNA and CDR2 SNTAGT. The CDR3 totals 15 residues. In DNA form, the CDR3 reads TGTGCCAGCAGTGACTTCGCGGGGAACTACAATGAGCAGTTCTTC. Its protein product is CASSDFAGNYNEQFF.

This clone was detected only once. V and J are TRBV9 and TRBJ2-7; 11 bases align to TRBD1. Germline CDR1 reads SGDLS; CDR2 reads YYNGEE. CDR3 size: 13 residues. V shed 3 bases, J shed 7 bases, and the junction held 3 bases outside the gene matches. CDR3 loop: CASSGGTGGEQYF. CDR3 in DNA: TGTGCCAGCAGCGGTGGGACAGGGGGTGAGCAGTACTTC.

The V gene is TRBV11-3, the J gene TRBJ2-1; possibly TRBD2 for D (5 bases). Germline loops: CDR1 SGHNT, CDR2 YENEEA. The CDR3 covers 15 residues. V was cut by 1 base and J by 7 bases, with 14 bases left in between. The CDR3 loop reads CASSLVGGLDNEQFF. In DNA, the CDR3 is TGTGCCAGCAGCTTAGTAGGCGGGTTGGATAATGAGCAGTTCTTC. Combining the CDR3 with reference TRBV11-3 and TRBJ2-1 gives the whole variable domain EAGVVQSPRYKIIEKKQPVAFWCNPISGHNTLYWYLQNLGQGPELLIRYENEEAVDDSQLPKDRFSAERLKGVDSTLKIQPAELGDSAVYLCASSLVGGLDNEQFFGPGTRLTVL.

V and J are TRBV2 and TRBJ1-2; the match to TRBD1 covers 7 bases. The CDR3 totals 15 residues. With V trimmed by 7 bases and J by 4 bases, 12 bases remained unmatched. Germline CDR1 and CDR2: SNHLY and FYNNEI. The CDR3 sequence: CASKQGGWEIYGYTF. Written as DNA, the CDR3 is TGTGCCAGCAAGCAAGGGGGCTGGGAAATCTATGGCTACACCTTC.

V gene TRBV25-1 combines with J gene TRBJ2-7; D perhaps matches TRBD2 (5 bases). Germline V lookup: CDR1 MGHDK, CDR2 SYGVNS. V was cut by 2 bases and J by 4 bases, with 12 bases left in between. The CDR3 sequence is 14 residues long. The CDR3 bases are TGTGCCAGCAGTGAAGACTGGGCGGGTTACGAGCAGTACTTC. Amino acid sequence: CASSEDWAGYEQYF.

The chain employs TRBV3-1 (or the pseudogene TRBV3-2) and TRBJ1-5; D ambiguous. CDR1 is LGHDT, CDR2 YNNKEL, per germline (reference sequence). This CDR3 has 14 amino acids. V lost 2 bases to trimming and J lost 6 bases, with 11 bases between them. The CDR3 reads CASSQRGFGQPQHF. The CDR3 DNA is TGTGCCAGCAGCCAACGGGGATTTGGTCAGCCCCAGCATTTT.

The chain links TRBV28 to TRBJ1-1; D remains unclear. Trimming removed 6 bases from V and 4 bases from J, with 18 bases in between. The CDR3 length is 15 residues. Germline loops: CDR1 MDHEN, CDR2 SYDVKM. CDR3 amino acids: CASSCTGEVCTEAFF. Here the CDR3 DNA reads TGTGCCAGCAGCTGTACCGGGGAAGTATGCACTGAAGCTTTCTTT.

The V gene is TRBV27, the J gene TRBJ2-3; possibly TRBD2 for D (5 bases). The CDR3 has 14 residues. Germline assignment: CDR1 MNHEY and CDR2 SMNVEV (reference sequence). V was clipped by 5 bases and J by 4 bases, with 13 bases between them. Here the CDR3 reads CASSLSEISDTQYF. As DNA, the CDR3 is TGTGCCAGCAGTCTTAGCGAGATCTCAGATACGCAGTATTTT.

The rearrangement joins TRBV5-1 to TRBJ1-5; D unclear. CDR3 size: 15 residues. Trimming stripped 0 bases from V and 0 bases from J, with 7 bases between. In germline, CDR1 is SGHRS, CDR2 YFSETQ. The CDR3 DNA is TGCGCCAGCAGCTTGGATGGCGGTAGCAATCAGCCCCAGCATTTT. Encoded protein: CASSLDGGSNQPQHF.

To note about this clone: Other nucleotide sequences in the sample specify the same CDR3. The chain joins TRBV19 to TRBJ2-2; the D is unclear. The CDR3 has 13 amino acids. V was cut by 3 bases and J by 3 bases, with 5 bases left in between. Germline CDR1 and CDR2: LNHDA and SQIVND (reference sequence). The CDR3 DNA sequence: TGTGCCAGTAGTATTCGTGACACCGGGGAGCTGTTTTTT. It is translated as CASSIRDTGELFF.

The rearrangement uses TRBV28 and TRBJ1-2, with a weak D call TRBD1 (6 bases). V was clipped by 3 bases and J by 7 bases, with 15 bases between them. The CDR3 runs to 14 residues. Per the germline V gene, CDR1 is MDHEN and CDR2 is SYDVKM. CDR3 residues: CASSLGTGYSGYTF. The DNA for the CDR3 is TGTGCCAGCAGTTTGGGTACAGGGTATTCTGGCTACACCTTC.

The rearrangement joins TRBV27 to TRBJ2-1; D ambiguous. The CDR3 has 15 residues. The germline gives CDR1 MNHEY, CDR2 SMNVEV (reference sequence). V was trimmed by 3 bases and J by 0 bases, leaving 9 bases between them. CDR3 protein: CASSLRASSYNEQFF. In nucleotides, the CDR3 is TGTGCCAGCAGTTTGAGAGCTAGCTCCTACAATGAGCAGTTCTTC.

The CDR3 nucleotides are TGTGCCAGCAGCCAGACATATAACACTGAAGCTTTCTTT. This translates into CASSQTYNTEAFF. The chain combines TRBV14 with TRBJ1-1; unclear D gene. The CDR3 is made up of 13 amino acids. The V gene's germline CDR1 is SGHDN and CDR2 FVKESK. V lost 3 bases and J lost 2, with 7 bases in between.

The genes are TRBV6-5 and TRBJ1-5; D gene unclear. The CDR3 has 15 amino acids. CDR1 MNHEY and CDR2 SVGAGI come from the germline V gene. The V end was cut by 6 bases, the J end by 5 bases, with 17 bases between. The CDR3 loop is CASRLGRGSHQPQHF. The CDR3 region has the DNA TGTGCCAGCAGACTCGGAAGAGGGTCTCATCAGCCCCAGCATTTT.

The chain couples TRBV7-2 to TRBJ2-1; tentative D call: TRBD1 (5 bases). Germline CDR1 is SGHTA and CDR2 is FQGNSA. V lost 2 bases and J lost 9, with 14 bases in between. This CDR3 contains 14 residues. CDR3 DNA: TGTGCCAGCAGCTTATTCGACAGTTCGGGTGAGCAGTTCTTC. Translating gives CASSLFDSSGEQFF.

The J gene is TRBJ2-7, the V gene TRBV5-6; 7 nucleotides agree with TRBD1. The CDR3 extends over 15 amino acids. V lost 3 bases to trimming and J lost 2 bases; unmatched junction nucleotides: 8. Germline lookup yields CDR1 SGHDT and CDR2 YYEEEE. Here the CDR3 reads CASSSYGQDAYEQYF. In nucleotides, the CDR3 is TGTGCCAGCAGCTCCTATGGACAGGACGCCTACGAGCAGTACTTC. Filled out from reference TRBV5-6 and TRBJ2-7, the complete variable domain reads DAGVTQSPTHLIKTRGQQVTLRCSPKSGHDTVSWYQQALGQGPQFIFQYYEEEERQRGNFPDRFSGHQFPNYSSELNVNALLLGDSALYLCASSSYGQDAYEQYFGPGTRLTVT.

The chain carries TRBV5-4 and TRBJ2-3; TRBD2 aligns across 9 bases. There are 15 residues in the CDR3. Per the germline V gene, CDR1 is SGHNT and CDR2 is YYREEE (reference sequence). V shed 4 bases, J shed 2 bases, and the junction held 5 bases outside the gene matches. CDR3 in DNA: TGTGCCAGCAGCCTTAGCGGGGGCCTCACAGATACGCAGTATTTT. This gives the protein CASSLSGGLTDTQYF.

The chain's CDR3 is CASSWSGGENIQYF. In nucleotides, the CDR3 is TGTGCCAGCAGCTGGAGCGGGGGCGAAAACATTCAGTACTTC. This chain links TRBV7-2 with TRBJ2-4, with TRBD2 identical over 8 bases. After removal of 4 bases from V and 5 bases from J, the junction contained 4 bases not matched to a gene. The CDR3 length is 14 residues. Germline V gene sequence: CDR1 SGHTA, CDR2 FQGNSA.

This clone was picked up one time. The rearrangement joins TRBV30 to TRBJ1-4, with D possibly TRBD1 on 5 matching bases. V was cut by 4 bases and J by 3 bases, with 9 bases left in between. The germline gives CDR1 GTSNPN, CDR2 SVGIG (reference sequence). The CDR3 extends over 13 amino acids. CDR3 DNA: TGTGCCTGGACAGGGTCCGCTAATGAAAAACTGTTTTTT. Translation: CAWTGSANEKLFF. Complete variable domain (other parts from reference TRBV30 and TRBJ1-4): SQTIHQWPATLVQPVGSPLSLECTVEGTSNPNLYWYRQAAGRGLQLLFYSVGIGQISSEVPQNLSASRPQDRQFILSSKKLLLSDSGFYLCAWTGSANEKLFFGSGTQLSVL.